This T cell receptor beta chain stems from a study of blood T cell repertoires in COVID-19. Turning to the study itself: Specimens from acute and convalescent COVID-19 originated in the United States, Italy and Spain. PBMCs, B-cell-depleted T cells, or T cells were the source of the cDNA or gDNA that made up the material.

As originally analysed: Using reference gene primer amplification, nucleated cell counts were estimated. Sequencing was performed with immunoSEQ multiplex PCR; in TCRdb, only in-frame clones are kept and a portion is missing. The V and J calls and the clone size are those of that table, but D and trimming were determined from the DNA. Of about 360,000 clones in the sample, around 90% were seen once. Looked up from germline, CDR1 is GTSNPN and CDR2 is SVGIG (reference sequence). This CDR3 is built from 15 residues. V lost 2 bases to trimming and J lost 5 bases, with 18 bases between them. The specimen sequenced was peripheral blood. This TCR came from a human donor in a cohort sampled during active COVID-19. The chain is built from TRBV30 and TRBJ1-2; possible D gene TRBD1, 5 bases. DNA for the CDR3: TGTGCCTGGAGTAGGCGGAGGGGTTGGGGGTATGGCTACACCTTC. This codes for CAWSRRRGWGYGYTF. The variable domain in full, with the rest retrieved from reference TRBV30 and TRBJ1-2, is SQTIHQWPATLVQPVGSPLSLECTVEGTSNPNLYWYRQAAGRGLQLLFYSVGIGQISSEVPQNLSASRPQDRQFILSSKKLLLSDSGFYLCAWSRRRGWGYGYTFGSGTRLTVV.